These T cell receptor beta chains were read from a single sample in a study of blood T cell repertoires in COVID-19. The data were produced by immunoSEQ multiplex PCR, yet TCRdb's version contains in-frame clones alone and is incomplete. The sample has approximately 280,000 clones, roughly 87% seen once; the top ten hold 6%. The sequencing input was PBMCs or T cells enriched from blood (not recorded which). All receptors come from a woman aged 40 to 50 who had recovered from COVID-19. CDR3s leave out the opening cysteine and the closing phenylalanine or tryptophan. Fields, in order: J gene, V gene, CDR3 protein.

>TRBJ2-3|TRBV27
ASSIYRGTGTDTQY
>TRBJ2-1|TRBV2
ASSPGLAGSEQF
>TRBJ2-5|TRBV5-1
ASSLEGLAGLETQY
>TRBJ1-5|TRBV6-5
ASNYGVREDQPQH
>TRBJ1-2|TRBV11-2
ASSSAPSVWRGNYGYT
>TRBJ2-7|TRBV18
ASSPQGQVHYEQY
>TRBJ2-7|TRBV5-1
ASKGELAGGYEQY
>TRBJ1-1|TRBV4-3
ASSQEVGGTEAF
>TRBJ1-2|TRBV24-1
ATSDPRGGEGYGYT
>TRBJ1-4|TRBV28
ATHQRGQGRRGEKLF
>TRBJ1-5|TRBV28
ASLRHRGQGNQPQH
>TRBJ2-7|TRBV30
ACSGGFYEQY
>TRBJ2-7|TRBV5-1
ASSLTTGTASTYEQY
>TRBJ2-7|TRBV18
ASSPGQGHEQY
>TRBJ1-2|TRBV3-1/TRBV3-2
ASSQGLLLAANYGYT
>TRBJ2-7|TRBV11-2
ASSLDLGSHEQY
>TRBJ2-1|TRBV28
ASSLRLADYNEQF
>TRBJ2-4|TRBV9
ASSVAGKNIQY
>TRBJ2-7|TRBV29-1
SVKGLAGAYEQY
>TRBJ2-7|TRBV2
ASSGLAEPLREQY
>TRBJ1-2|TRBV29-1
SVEEGQGASYGYT
>TRBJ1-3|TRBV11-2
ASSGQRNTIY